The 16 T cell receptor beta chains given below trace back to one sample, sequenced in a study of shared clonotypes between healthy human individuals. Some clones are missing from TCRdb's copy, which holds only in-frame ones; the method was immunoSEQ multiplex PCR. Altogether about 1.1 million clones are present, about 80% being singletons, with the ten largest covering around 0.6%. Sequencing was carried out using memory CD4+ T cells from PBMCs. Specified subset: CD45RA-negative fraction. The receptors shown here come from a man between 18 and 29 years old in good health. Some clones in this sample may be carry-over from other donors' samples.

The DNA for the CDR3 is TGCGCCAGCAGGGACAGGGGTGGCGACGAGCAGTACTTC. Protein product: CASRDRGGDEQYF. The genes are TRBV10-2 and TRBJ2-7, with 9 bases identical to TRBD1. The germline CDR1 and CDR2 sequences are WSHSY and SAAADI. With V trimmed by 6 bases and J by 5 bases, 5 bases remained unmatched. The CDR3 spans 13 residues.

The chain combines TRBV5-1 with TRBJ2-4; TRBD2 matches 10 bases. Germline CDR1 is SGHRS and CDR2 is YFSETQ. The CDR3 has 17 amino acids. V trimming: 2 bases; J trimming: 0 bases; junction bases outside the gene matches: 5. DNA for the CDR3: TGCGCCAGCAGCTTCAGCGGGAGGGCCATAGCCAAAAACATTCAGTACTTC. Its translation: CASSFSGRAIAKNIQYF.

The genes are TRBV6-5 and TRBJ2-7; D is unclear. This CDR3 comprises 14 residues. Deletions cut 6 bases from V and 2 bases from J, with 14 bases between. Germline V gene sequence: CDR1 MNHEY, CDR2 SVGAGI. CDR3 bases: TGTGCCAGCAGACGACAAGGGTTCCCCTACGAGCAGTACTTC. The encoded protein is CASRRQGFPYEQYF.

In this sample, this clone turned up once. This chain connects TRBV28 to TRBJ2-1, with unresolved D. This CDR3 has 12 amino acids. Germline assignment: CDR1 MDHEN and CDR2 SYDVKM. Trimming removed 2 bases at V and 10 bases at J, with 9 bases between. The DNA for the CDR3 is TGTGCCAGCAGTTTAATAACTAAAGAGCAGTTCTTC. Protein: CASSLITKEQFF.

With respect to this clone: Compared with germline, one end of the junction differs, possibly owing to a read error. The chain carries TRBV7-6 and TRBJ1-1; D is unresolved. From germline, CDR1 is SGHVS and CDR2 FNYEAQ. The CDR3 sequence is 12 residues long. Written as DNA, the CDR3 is TGTGCCAGCAGCTTAGGGAACATTGAAGCTTTCTTT. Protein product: CASSLGNIEAFF.

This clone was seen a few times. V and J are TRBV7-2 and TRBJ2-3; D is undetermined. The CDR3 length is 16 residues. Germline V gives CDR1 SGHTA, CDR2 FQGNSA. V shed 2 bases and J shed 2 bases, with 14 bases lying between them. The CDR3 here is CASSLMLGRTTDTQYF. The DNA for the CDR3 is TGTGCCAGCAGCTTAATGTTGGGCAGAACCACAGATACGCAGTATTTT.

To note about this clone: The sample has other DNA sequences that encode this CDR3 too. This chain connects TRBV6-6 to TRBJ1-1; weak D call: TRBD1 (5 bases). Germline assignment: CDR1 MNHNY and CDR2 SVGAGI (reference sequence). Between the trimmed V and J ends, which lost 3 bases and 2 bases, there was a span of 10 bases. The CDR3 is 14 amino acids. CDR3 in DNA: TGTGCCAGCAGTTATTCCGGGGGAAACACTGAAGCTTTCTTT. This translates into CASSYSGGNTEAFF.

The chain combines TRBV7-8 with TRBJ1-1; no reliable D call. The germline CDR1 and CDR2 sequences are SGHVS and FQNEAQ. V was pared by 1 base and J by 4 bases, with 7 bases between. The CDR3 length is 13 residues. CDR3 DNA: TGTGCCAGCAGCTTAGAAGGAGTCACTGAAGCTTTCTTT. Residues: CASSLEGVTEAFF. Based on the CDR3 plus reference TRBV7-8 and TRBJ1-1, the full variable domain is GAGVSQSPRYKVAKRGQDVALRCDPISGHVSLFWYQQALGQGPEFLTYFQNEAQLDKSGLPSDRFFAERPEGSVSTLKIQRTQQEDSAVYLCASSLEGVTEAFFGQGTRLTVV.

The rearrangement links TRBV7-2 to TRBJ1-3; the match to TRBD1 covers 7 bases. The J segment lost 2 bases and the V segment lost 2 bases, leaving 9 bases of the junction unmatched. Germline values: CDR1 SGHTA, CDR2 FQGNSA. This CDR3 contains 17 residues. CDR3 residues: CASSLSATGRTGNTIYF. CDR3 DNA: TGTGCCAGCAGCTTATCCGCGACAGGGAGGACTGGAAACACCATATATTTT.

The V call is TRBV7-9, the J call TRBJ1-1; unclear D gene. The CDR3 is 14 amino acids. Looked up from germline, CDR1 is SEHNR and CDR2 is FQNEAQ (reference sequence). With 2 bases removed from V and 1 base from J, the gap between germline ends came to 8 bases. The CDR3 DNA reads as TGTGCCAGCAGCTTAAACCGCCCGAACACTGAAGCTTTCTTT. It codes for CASSLNRPNTEAFF.

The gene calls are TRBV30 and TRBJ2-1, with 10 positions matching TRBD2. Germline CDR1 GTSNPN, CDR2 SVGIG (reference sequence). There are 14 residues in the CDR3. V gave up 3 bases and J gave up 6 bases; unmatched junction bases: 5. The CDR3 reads CAWSLAGALNEQFF. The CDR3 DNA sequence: TGTGCCTGGAGCCTAGCGGGAGCTCTCAATGAGCAGTTCTTC.

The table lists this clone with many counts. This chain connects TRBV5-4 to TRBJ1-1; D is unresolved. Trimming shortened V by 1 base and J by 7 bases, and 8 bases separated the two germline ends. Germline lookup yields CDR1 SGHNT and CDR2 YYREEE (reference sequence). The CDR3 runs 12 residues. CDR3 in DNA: TGTGCCAGCAGCTTGTCCGGGTATGAAGCTTTCTTT. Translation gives CASSLSGYEAFF.

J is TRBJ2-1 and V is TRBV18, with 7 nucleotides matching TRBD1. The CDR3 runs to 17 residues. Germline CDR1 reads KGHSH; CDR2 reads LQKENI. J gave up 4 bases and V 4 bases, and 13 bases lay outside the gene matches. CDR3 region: CASSLEDRDWTYNEQFF. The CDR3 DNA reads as TGTGCCAGCTCACTAGAAGACAGGGATTGGACGTACAATGAGCAGTTCTTC.

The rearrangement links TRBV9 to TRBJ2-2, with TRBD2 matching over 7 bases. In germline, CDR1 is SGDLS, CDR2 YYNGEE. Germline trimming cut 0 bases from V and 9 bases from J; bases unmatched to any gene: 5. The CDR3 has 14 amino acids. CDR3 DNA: TGTGCCAGCAGCGTAGGAGTAGCGGGCCGGGAGCTGTTTTTT. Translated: CASSVGVAGRELFF.

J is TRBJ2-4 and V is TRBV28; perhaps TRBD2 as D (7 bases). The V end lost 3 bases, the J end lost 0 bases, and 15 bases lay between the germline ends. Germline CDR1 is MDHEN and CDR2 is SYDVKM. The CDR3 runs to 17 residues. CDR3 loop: CASSLQGRGAAKNIQYF. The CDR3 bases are TGTGCCAGCAGTTTGCAGGGGAGGGGGGCAGCCAAAAACATTCAGTACTTC.

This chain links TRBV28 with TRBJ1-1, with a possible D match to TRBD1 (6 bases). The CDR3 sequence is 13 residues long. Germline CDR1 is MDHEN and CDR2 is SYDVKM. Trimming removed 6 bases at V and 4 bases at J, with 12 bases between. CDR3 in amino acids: CASSDGGRTEAFF. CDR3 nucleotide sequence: TGTGCCAGCAGCGATGGGGGGCGCACTGAAGCTTTCTTT. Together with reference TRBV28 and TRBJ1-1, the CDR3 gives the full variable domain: DVKVTQSSRYLVKRTGEKVFLECVQDMDHENMFWYRQDPGLGLRLIYFSYDVKMKEKGDIPEGYSVSREKKERFSLILESASTNQTSMYLCASSDGGRTEAFFGQGTRLTVV.